These T cell receptor beta chains were read from a single sample in a study of post-analysis software for immune sequencing data. TCRdb fed the PCR reads into MiXCR, producing one record per CDR3 protein. Here the sample spans 600,000 to 750,000 distinct CDR3 sequences, around 64% being singletons. Sequencing was performed on blood. The origin of the receptors is a girl aged 2 to 9 with multiple sclerosis. Both conserved end residues are trimmed from each CDR3.

>TRBJ2-1|TRBV24-1
ATSPEGDEQF
>TRBJ2-1|TRBV14
ASSLRTSGSNEQF
>TRBJ2-7|TRBV20-1
SARDAGGSGYEQY
>TRBJ2-3|TRBV29-1
STGYSGKAGDTQY
>TRBJ2-7|TRBV20-1
SAGTGYRSYEQY
>TRBJ2-1|TRBV19
ASSTSGTGYNEQF
>TRBJ1-5|TRBV4-2
ASSQDPRASNQPQH
>TRBJ1-1|TRBV29-1
SVEAGRAF
>TRBJ1-2|TRBV7-8
ASSLGKGQGRPYGCT
>TRBJ2-5|TRBV20-1
SAGASQETQY
>TRBJ2-5|TRBV9
ASSEGLAGLQETQY
>TRBJ1-1|TRBV6-5
ASSYGGKAEAF
>TRBJ2-3|TRBV20-1
SARGMGTDTQY
>TRBJ2-5|TRBV7-9
ASSLMEGLWETQY
>TRBJ2-1|TRBV7-8
ASSPYPGLAGNEQF
>TRBJ2-3|TRBV6-5
ASSYSDTDTQY
>TRBJ2-1|TRBV20-1
SARGDVYNEQF
>TRBJ2-7|TRBV15
ATSRGGGTESYEQY
>TRBJ2-7|TRBV29-1
SVADRGSSYEQY
>TRBJ2-1|TRBV14
ASSQGPGLAGVNEQF
>-|TRBV29-1
SVEMGTGGYEQY
>TRBJ2-1|TRBV7-9
ASSLGRLMAF
>TRBJ2-1|TRBV6-1
ASSRTLTQGAGNEQF
>-|TRBV7-2
ASSRDRDETQY
>-|TRBV4-1
ASSQDPRGTLGETQY
>TRBJ2-3|TRBV9
ASSVEGLAPTDTQY
>TRBJ2-7|TRBV20-1
RGYRGGPEQY
>TRBJ1-5|TRBV6-2/TRBV6-3
ASSFGGQFFLQNQPQH